These 29 T cell receptor beta chains were sequenced from one sample in a study of radiation and T cells in renal cell carcinoma. The sample's time point: blood 4 weeks post-SBRT, at nephrectomy. The treatment here: 15 Gy SBRT to primary tumor, nephrectomy 4 weeks later. TCRdb keeps only in-frame clones here, not all; method: immunoSEQ multiplex PCR. The sample contains about 170,000 clones, less than 90% of which appear only once. Source: blood, taken from a patient whose treatment included radiotherapy and nephrectomy. The receptors shown here come from a woman aged 45-60 years with renal cell carcinoma.

The V call is TRBV14, the J call TRBJ2-7; D is possibly TRBD1 or TRBD2 (5 bases each). Deletions cut 0 bases from V and 8 bases from J, with 14 bases between. There are 14 residues in the CDR3. CDR1 SGHDN and CDR2 FVKESK come from the germline V gene. CDR3 amino acids: CASSQDYFGDQQYF. The CDR3 DNA is TGTGCCAGCAGCCAAGATTACTTCGGGGACCAGCAGTACTTC.

The chain uses TRBV30 and TRBJ1-2, with D maybe TRBD1 (5 bases). The length of the CDR3 is 13 residues. The ends were cut back, 3 bases at V and 8 bases at J, with 16 bases in the middle. Germline V gene sequence: CDR1 GTSNPN, CDR2 SVGIG (reference sequence). In nucleotides, the CDR3 is TGTGCCTGGAGGGACTATGGACATCGAGGCTACACCTTC. This encodes CAWRDYGHRGYTF.

CDR3 in amino acids: CASSTGFSPKNIQYF. CDR3 sequence (DNA): TGTGCCAGCAGCACAGGGTTTTCCCCCAAAAACATTCAGTACTTC. The chain recombines TRBV9 with TRBJ2-4; possibly TRBD1 for D (6 bases). Germline CDR1 and CDR2: SGDLS and YYNGEE. The CDR3 has 15 amino acids. V shed 4 bases and J shed 2 bases, with 13 bases lying between them. Full variable domain (missing parts from reference TRBV9 and TRBJ2-4): DSGVTQTPKHLITATGQRVTLRCSPRSGDLSVYWYQQSLDQGLQFLIQYYNGEERAKGNILERFSAQQFPDLHSELNLSSLELGDSALYFCASSTGFSPKNIQYFGAGTRLSVL.

This chain uses TRBV7-3 with TRBJ1-1; possibly TRBD1 for D (5 bases). The germline V gene encodes CDR1 SGHTA and CDR2 FQGTGA. V dropped 1 base and J dropped 4 bases, with 13 bases sitting between them. The CDR3 runs to 15 residues. Here the CDR3 reads CASSLIQGGSTEAFF. CDR3 DNA: TGTGCCAGCAGCTTAATTCAGGGTGGGAGCACTGAAGCTTTCTTT.

This clone came up a few times. The chain couples TRBV30 to TRBJ1-6, with a tentative D call TRBD1 (5 bases). CDR1 and CDR2 from the germline V gene are GTSNPN and SVGIG (reference sequence). Between the trimmed V and J ends, which lost 4 bases and 6 bases, there was a span of 10 bases. The length of the CDR3 is 13 residues. The CDR3 loop reads CAWNGQGNSPLHF. The CDR3 coding sequence is TGTGCCTGGAATGGGCAGGGTAATTCACCCCTCCACTTT.

This clone was found a few times. This chain uses TRBV2 with TRBJ2-5; D possibly uses TRBD1 or TRBD2 (6 bases each). V lost 7 bases and J lost 4, with 16 bases in between. The CDR3 has 14 amino acids. The germline V gene encodes CDR1 SNHLY and CDR2 FYNNEI. CDR3 nucleotide sequence: TGTGCCAGCACTCGAGGTGGGGGGCGAGAGACCCAGTACTTC. This sequence encodes CASTRGGGRETQYF.

The CDR3: CSVGGGGFQPQHF. For the CDR3, the DNA is TGCAGCGTTGGTGGGGGGGGTTTTCAGCCCCAGCATTTT. The V and J genes are TRBV29-1 and TRBJ1-5, with a weak D call TRBD1 (5 bases). Germline CDR1 is SQVTM and CDR2 is ANQGSEA. The CDR3 loop spans 13 amino acids. The ends were cut back, 4 bases at V and 6 bases at J, with 13 bases in the middle.

The chain carries TRBV7-2 and TRBJ2-5, with 7 positions matching TRBD2. V lost 1 base to trimming and J lost 5 bases; unmatched junction nucleotides: 1. CDR3 size: 13 residues. The germline V gene has CDR1 SGHTA and CDR2 FQGNSA. Written as DNA, the CDR3 is TGTGCCAGCAGCTTAGTCGGGGGGGAGACCCAGTACTTC. Translated: CASSLVGGETQYF.

The genes are TRBV2 and TRBJ2-1, with a possible D match to TRBD1 (6 bases). V lost 4 bases, J lost 8 bases, and 9 bases lay in between. The CDR3 is made up of 12 amino acids. Germline V gene data show CDR1 as SNHLY and CDR2 as FYNNEI. In DNA form, the CDR3 reads TGTGCCAGCAGTGCAGGGGACGATGAGCAGTTCTTC. This sequence encodes CASSAGDDEQFF.

The V gene is TRBV6-1, the J gene TRBJ2-7; a possible D gene is TRBD2 (6 bases). The V gene's germline CDR1 is MNHNS and CDR2 SASEGT. The CDR3 length is 13 residues. V lost 6 bases to trimming and J lost 4 bases, with 13 bases between them. In DNA, the CDR3 is TGTGCCAGCAGCATGGGGGAGGTGTACGAGCAGTACTTC. Protein sequence: CASSMGEVYEQYF.

The chain has TRBV6-5 and TRBJ1-1, with a weak D call TRBD1 (5 bases). Trimming took off 5 bases at V and 8 bases at J, with 9 bases between the two ends. This CDR3 comprises 11 residues. Looked up from germline, CDR1 is MNHEY and CDR2 is SVGAGI. CDR3 coding DNA: TGTGCCAGCAGTCAGAACAGGGAAGCTTTCTTT. It encodes CASSQNREAFF.

Comment on this clone: The same CDR3 can be traced to other DNA sequences in this sample. The chain carries TRBV19 and TRBJ1-1, with no clear D. The V and J ends lost 1 base and 1 base respectively, with 7 bases between them. The CDR3 loop spans 14 amino acids. CDR1 LNHDA and CDR2 SQIVND come from the germline V gene (reference sequence). The CDR3 here is CASSIGSGNTEAFF. The CDR3 DNA reads TGTGCCAGTAGTATAGGGTCCGGGAACACTGAAGCTTTCTTT.

This chain uses TRBV29-1 with TRBJ2-6; no clear D gene. This CDR3 is 15 amino acids long. Germline assignment: CDR1 SQVTM and CDR2 ANQGSEA. The V end was cut by 3 bases, the J end by 0 bases, with 9 bases between. The CDR3 here is CSVEILPSGANVLTF. DNA for the CDR3: TGCAGCGTTGAGATACTGCCCTCTGGGGCCAACGTCCTGACTTTC.

This chain connects TRBV7-9 to TRBJ1-4; weak D call: TRBD1 (5 bases). The V gene's germline CDR1 is SEHNR and CDR2 FQNEAQ (reference sequence). This CDR3 region has 17 residues. Trimming cost V 1 base and J 3 bases, with 15 bases left between them. The CDR3 DNA sequence: TGTGCCAGCAGCTTAGGGGTGGCAGGGCGTTCTAATGAAAAACTGTTTTTT. Protein sequence: CASSLGVAGRSNEKLFF.

This chain links TRBV14 with TRBJ1-1; D uncertain. The CDR3 consists of 13 residues. Trimming left V 2 bases short and J 0 bases short, with 4 bases between. Germline V gene lookup returns CDR1 SGHDN and CDR2 FVKESK. In DNA form, the CDR3 reads TGTGCCAGCAGCCAAAATCTGAACACTGAAGCTTTCTTT. Its protein product is CASSQNLNTEAFF.

V and J are TRBV7-9 and TRBJ2-1, with 10 bases matching TRBD1. V was clipped by 5 bases and J by 4 bases; unmatched bases: 8. The germline gives CDR1 SEHNR, CDR2 FQNEAQ (reference sequence). This CDR3 spans 16 amino acids. The CDR3, as DNA: TGTGCCAGCAGCGCCGGGACAGGGGCCGGTTACAATGAGCAGTTCTTC. It specifies CASSAGTGAGYNEQFF.

The chain is built from TRBV10-3 and TRBJ2-1; D is perhaps TRBD1 (5 bases). Per germline, CDR1 ENHRY and CDR2 SYGVKD. This CDR3 comprises 13 residues. V was trimmed by 5 bases and J by 5 bases, leaving 10 bases between them. The CDR3 region has the DNA TGTGCCATCAGTTTAGGGGCAGACAATGAGCAGTTCTTC. As protein: CAISLGADNEQFF.

The CDR3 spells CASSVSGGAWQETQYF. The CDR3 DNA is TGTGCCAGCAGCGTGAGCGGGGGGGCGTGGCAAGAGACCCAGTACTTC. The chain employs TRBV9 and TRBJ2-5; 10 nucleotides line up with TRBD2. J lost 2 bases, V lost 2 bases, and 6 bases had no gene match. CDR3 length: 16 amino acids. CDR1 is SGDLS, CDR2 YYNGEE, per germline.

V gene TRBV7-2 combines with J gene TRBJ1-2; TRBD1 aligns across 9 bases. The V gene end was trimmed by 3 bases and the J gene end by 6 bases; junction bases not matched to a gene: 5. The CDR3 spans 14 residues. Germline V gene sequence: CDR1 SGHTA, CDR2 FQGNSA. In nucleotides, the CDR3 is TGTGCCAGCAGCTTGTTGACAGGGGGGGATGGCTACACCTTC. Encoded protein: CASSLLTGGDGYTF.

The chain carries TRBV5-1 and TRBJ2-7; 7 bases align to TRBD2. This CDR3 spans 13 amino acids. Germline V gives CDR1 SGHRS, CDR2 YFSETQ. V lost 8 bases and J lost 2; bases outside the gene matches: 7. CDR3 nucleotide sequence: TGCGCCAGAGCGGGACTGAGGACCTACGAGCAGTACTTC. This encodes CARAGLRTYEQYF.

V usage is TRBV18 and J usage is TRBJ1-1, with D possibly TRBD1 on 5 matching bases. The CDR3 loop spans 16 amino acids. The germline CDR1 and CDR2 sequences are KGHSH and LQKENI. The ends were cut back, 2 bases at V and 4 bases at J, with 17 bases in the middle. CDR3 DNA sequence: TGTGCCAGCTCACCAGAGGGGCGCCCGAGGGGCACTGAAGCTTTCTTT. It encodes CASSPEGRPRGTEAFF.

V usage is TRBV2 and J usage is TRBJ1-1; TRBD1 aligns across 7 bases. The V and J ends lost 5 bases and 7 bases, in that order; junction bases with no gene match: 13. From germline, CDR1 is SNHLY and CDR2 FYNNEI. This CDR3 contains 15 residues. CDR3 region: CASSSTFINRGEAFF. The CDR3 bases are TGTGCCAGCAGTTCGACCTTTATAAACAGGGGTGAAGCTTTCTTT.

V is TRBV4-3 and J is TRBJ2-2, with D possibly being TRBD1 or TRBD2 (5 bases each). The V end lost 1 base, the J end lost 9 bases, and 12 bases lay between the germline ends. CDR3 length equals 14 residues. CDR1 LGHNA and CDR2 YSLEER come from the germline V gene. CDR3 residues: CASSQAVGVRELFF. The CDR3 bases are TGCGCCAGCAGCCAAGCCGTGGGGGTCCGGGAGCTGTTTTTT.

This chain uses TRBV19 with TRBJ1-2, with D possibly TRBD1 on 6 matching bases. V lost 3 bases and J lost 5, with 7 bases in between. This CDR3 is built from 12 residues. Germline V gene lookup returns CDR1 LNHDA and CDR2 SQIVND (reference sequence). CDR3 sequence (DNA): TGTGCCAGTAGTATGCAGGGGTATGGCTACACCTTC. It yields the protein CASSMQGYGYTF.

The V and J genes are TRBV30 and TRBJ1-1, with 8 positions matching TRBD1. Germline V gene sequence: CDR1 GTSNPN, CDR2 SVGIG (reference sequence). The CDR3 totals 18 residues. V dropped 0 bases and J dropped 5; count of bases not matched to a gene: 17. Here the CDR3 reads CAWSVVPREQGVCTEAFF. CDR3 DNA: TGTGCCTGGAGTGTTGTACCGCGGGAACAGGGGGTATGTACTGAAGCTTTCTTT.

The CDR3 reads CASSINVWDLEAFF. The CDR3 nucleotides read TGTGCCAGTAGTATAAACGTGTGGGACTTAGAAGCTTTCTTT. This chain joins TRBV19 and TRBJ1-1; a possible D gene is TRBD1 (5 bases). This CDR3 has 14 amino acids. V lost 2 bases to trimming and J lost 8 bases, with 15 bases between them. Germline-derived CDR1 and CDR2 are LNHDA and SQIVND (reference sequence).

V usage is TRBV7-9 and J usage is TRBJ2-7; D may be TRBD1 (5 bases). This CDR3 is 15 amino acids long. The germline V gene has CDR1 SEHNR and CDR2 FQNEAQ (reference sequence). V was cut by 5 bases and J by 0 bases, with 14 bases left in between. CDR3 in DNA: TGTGCCAGCAGCACATACCAGGACATCTCCTACGAGCAGTACTTC. Protein product: CASSTYQDISYEQYF.

This clone has only one observation. The identical CDR3 is also encoded by other nucleotide sequences in the sample. The chain uses TRBV6-5 and TRBJ1-6, with 7 bases fitting TRBD1. Trimming took 3 bases from V and 5 from J; bases not matched to a gene: 4. The CDR3 length is 15 residues. Germline values: CDR1 MNHEY, CDR2 SVGAGI. The CDR3 here is CASSYAGQHNSPLHF. Here the CDR3 DNA reads TGTGCCAGCAGTTATGCGGGACAGCATAATTCACCCCTCCACTTT.

With regard to this clone: The same CDR3 also results from other DNA sequences found in this sample. V gene TRBV6-5 combines with J gene TRBJ2-1; D is uncertain. CDR3 length: 11 amino acids. Germline V gene data show CDR1 as MNHEY and CDR2 as SVGAGI. Trimming stripped 5 bases from V and 4 bases from J, with 3 bases between. This CDR3 is CASSTYNEQFF. The CDR3, as DNA: TGTGCCAGCAGTACGTACAATGAGCAGTTCTTC.